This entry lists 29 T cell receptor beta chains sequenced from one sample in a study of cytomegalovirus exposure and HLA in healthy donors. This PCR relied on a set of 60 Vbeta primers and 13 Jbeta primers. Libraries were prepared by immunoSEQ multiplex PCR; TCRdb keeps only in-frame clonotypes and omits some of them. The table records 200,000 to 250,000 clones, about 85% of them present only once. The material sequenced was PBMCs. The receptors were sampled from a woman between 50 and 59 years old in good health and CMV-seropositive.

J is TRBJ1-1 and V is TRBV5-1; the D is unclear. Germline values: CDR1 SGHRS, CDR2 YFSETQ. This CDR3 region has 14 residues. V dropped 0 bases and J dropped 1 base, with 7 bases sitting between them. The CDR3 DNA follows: TGCGCCAGCAGCTTGGCACGGAGGAACACTGAAGCTTTCTTT. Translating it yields CASSLARRNTEAFF.

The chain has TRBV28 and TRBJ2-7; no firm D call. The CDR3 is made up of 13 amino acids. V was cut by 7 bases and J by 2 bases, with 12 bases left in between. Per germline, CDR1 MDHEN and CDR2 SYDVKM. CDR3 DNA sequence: TGTGCCAGCAATACGGGTTTTACCTACGAGCAGTACTTC. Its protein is CASNTGFTYEQYF.

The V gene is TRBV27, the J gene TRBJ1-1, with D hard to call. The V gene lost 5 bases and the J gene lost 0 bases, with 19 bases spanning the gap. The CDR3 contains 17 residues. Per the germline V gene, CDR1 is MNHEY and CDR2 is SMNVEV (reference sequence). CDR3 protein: CASSPRIYGRMNTEAFF. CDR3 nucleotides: TGTGCCAGCAGTCCGAGGATCTATGGGAGAATGAACACTGAAGCTTTCTTT.

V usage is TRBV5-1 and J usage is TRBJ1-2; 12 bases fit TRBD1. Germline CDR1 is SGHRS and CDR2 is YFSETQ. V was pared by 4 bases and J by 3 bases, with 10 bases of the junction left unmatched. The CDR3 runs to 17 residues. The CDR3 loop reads CASSPGTGGNWDYGYTF. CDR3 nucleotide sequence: TGCGCCAGCAGCCCCGGGACAGGGGGCAATTGGGACTATGGCTACACCTTC.

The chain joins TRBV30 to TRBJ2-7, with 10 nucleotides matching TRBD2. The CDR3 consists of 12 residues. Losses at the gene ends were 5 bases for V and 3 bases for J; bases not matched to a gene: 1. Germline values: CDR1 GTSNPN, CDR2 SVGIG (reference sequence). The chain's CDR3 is CAWGTSDYEQYF. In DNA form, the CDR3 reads TGTGCCTGGGGGACTAGCGACTACGAGCAGTACTTC.

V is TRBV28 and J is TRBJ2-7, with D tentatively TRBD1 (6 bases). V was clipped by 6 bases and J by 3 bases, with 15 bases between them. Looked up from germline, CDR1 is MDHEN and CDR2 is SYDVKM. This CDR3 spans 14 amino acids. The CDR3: CASRAGTPYYEQYF. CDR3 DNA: TGTGCCAGCAGAGCCGGGACACCTTACTACGAGCAGTACTTC.

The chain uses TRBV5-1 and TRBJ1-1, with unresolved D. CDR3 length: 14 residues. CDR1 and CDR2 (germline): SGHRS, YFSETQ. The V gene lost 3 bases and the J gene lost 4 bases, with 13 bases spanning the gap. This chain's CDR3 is CASSYQMRGTEAFF. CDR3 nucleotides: TGCGCCAGCAGCTATCAAATGCGGGGCACTGAAGCTTTCTTT.

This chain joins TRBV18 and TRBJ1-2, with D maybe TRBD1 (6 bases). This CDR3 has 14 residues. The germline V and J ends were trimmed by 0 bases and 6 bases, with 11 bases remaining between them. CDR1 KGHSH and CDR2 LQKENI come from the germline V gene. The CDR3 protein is CASSPPGGRDGYTF. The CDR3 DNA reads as TGTGCCAGCTCACCACCCGGGGGGCGCGATGGCTACACCTTC.

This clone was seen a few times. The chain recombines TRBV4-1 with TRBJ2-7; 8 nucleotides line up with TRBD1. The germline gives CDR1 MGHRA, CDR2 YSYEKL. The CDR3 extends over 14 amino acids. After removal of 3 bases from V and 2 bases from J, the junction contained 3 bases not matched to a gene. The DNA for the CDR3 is TGCGCCAGCAGCCATGGGACAGGACCCTACGAGCAGTACTTC. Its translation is CASSHGTGPYEQYF.

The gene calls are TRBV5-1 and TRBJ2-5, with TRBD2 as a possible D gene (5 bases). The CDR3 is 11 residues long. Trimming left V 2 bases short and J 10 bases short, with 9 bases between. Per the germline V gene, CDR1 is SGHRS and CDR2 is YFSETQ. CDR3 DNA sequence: TGCGCCAGCAGCTTAACGGAGGACCAGTACTTC. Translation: CASSLTEDQYF.

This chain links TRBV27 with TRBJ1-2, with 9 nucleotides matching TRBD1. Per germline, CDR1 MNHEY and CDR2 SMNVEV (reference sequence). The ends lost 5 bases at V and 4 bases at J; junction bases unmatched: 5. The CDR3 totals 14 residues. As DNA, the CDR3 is TGTGCCAGCAGTCAGGACAGGGGTACCTATGGCTACACCTTC. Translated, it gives CASSQDRGTYGYTF.

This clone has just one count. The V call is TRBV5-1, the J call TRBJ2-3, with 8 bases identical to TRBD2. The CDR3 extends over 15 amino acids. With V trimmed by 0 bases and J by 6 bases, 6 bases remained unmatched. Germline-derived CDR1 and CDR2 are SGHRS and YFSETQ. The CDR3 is CASSLGSGGGDTQYF. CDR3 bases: TGCGCCAGCAGCTTGGGAAGCGGGGGAGGCGATACGCAGTATTTT.

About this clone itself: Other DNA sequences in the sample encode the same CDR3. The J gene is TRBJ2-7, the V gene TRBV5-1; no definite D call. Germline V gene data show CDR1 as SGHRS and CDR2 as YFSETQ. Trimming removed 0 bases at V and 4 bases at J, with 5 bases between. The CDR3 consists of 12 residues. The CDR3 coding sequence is TGCGCCAGCAGCTTGGTCGGGTACGAGCAGTACTTC. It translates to CASSLVGYEQYF. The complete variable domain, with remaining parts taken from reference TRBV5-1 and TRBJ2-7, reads KAGVTQTPRYLIKTRGQQVTLSCSPISGHRSVSWYQQTPGQGLQFLFEYFSETQRNKGNFPGRFSGRQFSNSRSEMNVSTLELGDSALYLCASSLVGYEQYFGPGTRLTVT.

This chain's CDR3 is CASRSPDEGANYGYTF. The CDR3 coding sequence is TGTGCCAGCCGATCCCCCGACGAAGGGGCTAACTATGGCTACACCTTC. This chain joins TRBV6-6 and TRBJ1-2, with D possibly TRBD1 on 5 matching bases. CDR1 is MNHNY and CDR2 is SVGAGI in the germline V gene (reference sequence). This CDR3 has 16 residues. V was pared by 8 bases and J by 0 bases, with 19 bases between.

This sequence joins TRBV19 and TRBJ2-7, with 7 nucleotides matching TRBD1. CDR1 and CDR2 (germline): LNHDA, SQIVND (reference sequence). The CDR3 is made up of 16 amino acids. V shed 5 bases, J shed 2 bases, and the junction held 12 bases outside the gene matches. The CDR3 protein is CASSVQGHPNPYEQYF. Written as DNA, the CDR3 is TGTGCCAGTAGTGTACAGGGGCACCCAAACCCCTACGAGCAGTACTTC.

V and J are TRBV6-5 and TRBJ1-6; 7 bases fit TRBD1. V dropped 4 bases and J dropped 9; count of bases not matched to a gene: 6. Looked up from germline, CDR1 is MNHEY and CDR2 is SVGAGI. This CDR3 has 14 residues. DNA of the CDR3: TGTGCCAGCAGTTCGGACAGGTTACGTTCACCCCTCCACTTT. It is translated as CASSSDRLRSPLHF.

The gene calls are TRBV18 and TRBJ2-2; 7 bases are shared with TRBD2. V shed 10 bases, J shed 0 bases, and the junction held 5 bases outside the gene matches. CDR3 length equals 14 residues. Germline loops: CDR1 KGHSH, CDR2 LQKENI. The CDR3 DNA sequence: TGTGCCACAAGGGCGGGGGCGAACACCGGGGAGCTGTTTTTT. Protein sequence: CATRAGANTGELFF.

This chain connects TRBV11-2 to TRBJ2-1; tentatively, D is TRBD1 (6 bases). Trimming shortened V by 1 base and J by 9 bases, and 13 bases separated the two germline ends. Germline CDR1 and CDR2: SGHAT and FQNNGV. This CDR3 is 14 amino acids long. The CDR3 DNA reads TGTGCCAGCAGCTTAGGACAGGCTTATACTGAGCAGTTCTTC. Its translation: CASSLGQAYTEQFF.

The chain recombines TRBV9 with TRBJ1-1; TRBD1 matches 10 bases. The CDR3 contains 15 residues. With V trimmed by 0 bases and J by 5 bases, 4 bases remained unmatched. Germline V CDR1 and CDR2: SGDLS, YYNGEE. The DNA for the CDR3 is TGTGCCAGCAGCGTAGGACAGGGGGCTCGAACTGAAGCTTTCTTT. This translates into CASSVGQGARTEAFF.

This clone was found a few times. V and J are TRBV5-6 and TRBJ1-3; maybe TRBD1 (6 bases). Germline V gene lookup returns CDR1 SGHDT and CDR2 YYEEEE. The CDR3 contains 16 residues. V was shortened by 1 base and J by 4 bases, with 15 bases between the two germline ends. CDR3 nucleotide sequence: TGTGCCAGCAGCTTGTGGCAGACAGGTTCCGGAAACACCATATATTTT. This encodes CASSLWQTGSGNTIYF.

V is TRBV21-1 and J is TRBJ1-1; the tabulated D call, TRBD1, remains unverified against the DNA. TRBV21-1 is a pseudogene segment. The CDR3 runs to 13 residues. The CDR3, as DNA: TGTGCCAGCAGCAAGCAGGCACCGAGTGAAGCTTTCTTT. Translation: CASSKQAPSEAFF.

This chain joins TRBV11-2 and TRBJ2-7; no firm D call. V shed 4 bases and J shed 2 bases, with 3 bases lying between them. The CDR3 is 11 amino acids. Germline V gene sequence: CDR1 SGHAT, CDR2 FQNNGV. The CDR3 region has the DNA TGTGCCAGCAGCTCCGCCTACGAGCAGTACTTC. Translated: CASSSAYEQYF.

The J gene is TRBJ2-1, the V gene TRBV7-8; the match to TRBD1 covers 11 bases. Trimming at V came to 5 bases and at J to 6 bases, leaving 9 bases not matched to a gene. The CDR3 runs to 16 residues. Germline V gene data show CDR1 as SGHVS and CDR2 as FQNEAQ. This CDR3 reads CASSVSGTGGINEQFF. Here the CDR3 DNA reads TGTGCCAGCAGCGTTTCCGGGACAGGGGGAATCAATGAGCAGTTCTTC.

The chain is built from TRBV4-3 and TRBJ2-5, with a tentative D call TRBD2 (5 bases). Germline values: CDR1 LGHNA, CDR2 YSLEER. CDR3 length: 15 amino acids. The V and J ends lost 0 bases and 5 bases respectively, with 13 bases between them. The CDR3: CASSQDLAGWETQYF. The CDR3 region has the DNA TGCGCCAGCAGCCAAGATCTGGCGGGCTGGGAGACCCAGTACTTC.

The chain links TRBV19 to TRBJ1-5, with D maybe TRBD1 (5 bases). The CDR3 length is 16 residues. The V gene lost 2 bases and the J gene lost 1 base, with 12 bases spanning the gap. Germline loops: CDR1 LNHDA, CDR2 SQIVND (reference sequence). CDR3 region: CASSISQGRSNQPQHF. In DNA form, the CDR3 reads TGTGCCAGTAGTATAAGCCAGGGAAGGAGCAATCAGCCCCAGCATTTT.

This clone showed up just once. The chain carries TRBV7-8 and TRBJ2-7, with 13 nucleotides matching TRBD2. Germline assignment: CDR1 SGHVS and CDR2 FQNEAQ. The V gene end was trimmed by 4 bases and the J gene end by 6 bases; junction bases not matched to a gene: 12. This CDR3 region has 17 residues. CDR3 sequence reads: CASSWRGLAGTIGEQYF. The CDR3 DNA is TGTGCCAGCAGCTGGAGGGGACTAGCGGGAACGATAGGCGAGCAGTACTTC.

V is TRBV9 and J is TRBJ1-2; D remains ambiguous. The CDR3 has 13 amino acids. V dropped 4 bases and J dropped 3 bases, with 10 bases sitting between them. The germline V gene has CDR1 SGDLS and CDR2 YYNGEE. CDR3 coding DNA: TGTGCCAGCAGCTCCATGAGGGACTATGGCTACACCTTC. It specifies CASSSMRDYGYTF.

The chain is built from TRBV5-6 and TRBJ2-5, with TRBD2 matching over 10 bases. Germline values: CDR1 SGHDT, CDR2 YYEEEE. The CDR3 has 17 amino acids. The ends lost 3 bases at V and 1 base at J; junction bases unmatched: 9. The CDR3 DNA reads TGTGCCAGCAGCTCGAGGTTAATAGCGGGGGGCCAAGAGACCCAGTACTTC. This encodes CASSSRLIAGGQETQYF.

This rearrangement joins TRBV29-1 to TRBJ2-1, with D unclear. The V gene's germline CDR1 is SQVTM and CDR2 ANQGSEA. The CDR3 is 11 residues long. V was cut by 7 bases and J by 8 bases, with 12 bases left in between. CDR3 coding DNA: TGCAGCGCTCCGACTGAAGATGAGCAGTTCTTC. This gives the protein CSAPTEDEQFF.